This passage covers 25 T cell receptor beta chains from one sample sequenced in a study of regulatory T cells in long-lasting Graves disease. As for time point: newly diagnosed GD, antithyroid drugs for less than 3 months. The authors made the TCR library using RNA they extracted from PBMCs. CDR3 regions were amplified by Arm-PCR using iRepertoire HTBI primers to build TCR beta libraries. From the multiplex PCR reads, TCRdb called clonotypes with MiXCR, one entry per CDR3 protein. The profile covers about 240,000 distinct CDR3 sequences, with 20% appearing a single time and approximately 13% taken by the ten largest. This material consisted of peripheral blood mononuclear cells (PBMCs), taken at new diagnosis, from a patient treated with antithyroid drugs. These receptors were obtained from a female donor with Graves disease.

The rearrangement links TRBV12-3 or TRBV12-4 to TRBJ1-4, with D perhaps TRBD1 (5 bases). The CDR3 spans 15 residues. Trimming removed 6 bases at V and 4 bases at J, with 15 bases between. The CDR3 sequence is CASRPAGTVNEKLFF. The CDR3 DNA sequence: TGTGCCAGCAGGCCTGCCGGGACCGTTAATGAAAAACTGTTTTTT.

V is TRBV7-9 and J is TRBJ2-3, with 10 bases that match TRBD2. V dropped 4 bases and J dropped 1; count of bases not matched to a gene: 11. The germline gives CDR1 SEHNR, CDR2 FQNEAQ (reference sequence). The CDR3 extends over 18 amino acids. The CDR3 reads CASSSEWDGLAGTDTQYF. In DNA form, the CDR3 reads TGTGCCAGCAGCTCAGAGTGGGACGGACTAGCGGGCACAGATACGCAGTATTTT.

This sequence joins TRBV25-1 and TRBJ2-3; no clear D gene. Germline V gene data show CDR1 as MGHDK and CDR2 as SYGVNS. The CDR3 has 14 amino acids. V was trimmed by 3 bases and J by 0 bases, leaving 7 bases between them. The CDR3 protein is CASSEDLSTDTQYF. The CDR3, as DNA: TGTGCCAGCAGTGAGGACCTGAGCACAGATACGCAGTATTTT.

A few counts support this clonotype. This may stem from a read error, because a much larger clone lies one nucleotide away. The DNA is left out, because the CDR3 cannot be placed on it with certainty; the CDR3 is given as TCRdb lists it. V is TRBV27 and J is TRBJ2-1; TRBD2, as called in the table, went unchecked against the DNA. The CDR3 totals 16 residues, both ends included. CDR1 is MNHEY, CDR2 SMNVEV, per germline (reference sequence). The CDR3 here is CASSLFGSGNDDEQSF.

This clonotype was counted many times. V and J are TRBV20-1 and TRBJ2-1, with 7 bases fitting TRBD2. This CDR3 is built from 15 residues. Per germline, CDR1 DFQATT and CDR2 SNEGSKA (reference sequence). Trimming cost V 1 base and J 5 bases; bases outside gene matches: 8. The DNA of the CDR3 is TGCAGTGCTAGAGTTCTGGCGGGAGCGGACAATGAGCAGTTCTTC. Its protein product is CSARVLAGADNEQFF.

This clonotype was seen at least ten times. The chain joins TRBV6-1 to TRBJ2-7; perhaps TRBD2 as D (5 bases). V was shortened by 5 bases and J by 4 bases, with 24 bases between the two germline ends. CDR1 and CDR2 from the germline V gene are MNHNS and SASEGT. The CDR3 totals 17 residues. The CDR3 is CASSKPITGNPSYEQYF. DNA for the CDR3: TGTGCCAGCAGTAAGCCGATTACCGGGAACCCATCGTACGAGCAGTACTTC.

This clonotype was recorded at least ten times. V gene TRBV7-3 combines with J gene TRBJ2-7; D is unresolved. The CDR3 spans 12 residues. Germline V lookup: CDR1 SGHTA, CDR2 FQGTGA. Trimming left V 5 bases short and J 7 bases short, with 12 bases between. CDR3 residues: CASSLGYGEQYF. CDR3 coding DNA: TGTGCCAGCAGCCTGGGATACGGTGAGCAGTACTTC.

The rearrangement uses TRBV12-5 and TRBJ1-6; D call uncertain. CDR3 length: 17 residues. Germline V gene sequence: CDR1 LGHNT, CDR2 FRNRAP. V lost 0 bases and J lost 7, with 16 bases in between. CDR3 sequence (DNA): TGTGCTAGTGGTTTGGTACGAGCAGACGAGAGGAATTCACCCCTCCACTTT. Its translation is CASGLVRADERNSPLHF.

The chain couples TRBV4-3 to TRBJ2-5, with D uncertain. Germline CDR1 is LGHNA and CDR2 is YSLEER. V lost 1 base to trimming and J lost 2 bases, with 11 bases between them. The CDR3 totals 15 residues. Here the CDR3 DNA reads TGCGCCAGCAGCCAAGGGCAGATTGGGCAAGAGACCCAGTACTTC. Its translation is CASSQGQIGQETQYF.

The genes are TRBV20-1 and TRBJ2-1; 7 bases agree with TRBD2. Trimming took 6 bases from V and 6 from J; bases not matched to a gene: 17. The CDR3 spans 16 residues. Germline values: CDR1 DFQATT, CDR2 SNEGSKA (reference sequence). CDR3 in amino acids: CSAGGVLARRFNEQFF. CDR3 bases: TGCAGTGCCGGTGGGGTACTAGCGAGAAGATTCAATGAGCAGTTCTTC.

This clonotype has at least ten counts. The CDR3, as DNA: TGTGCCAGCAGTTACTCAGACGGGACAGGGAAGAGGGAGCAGTTCTTC. Encoded protein: CASSYSDGTGKREQFF. The J gene is TRBJ2-1, the V gene TRBV6-2 or TRBV6-3; 9 bases are a match to TRBD1. Per the germline V gene, CDR1 is MNHEY and CDR2 is SVGEGT. V was pared by 0 bases and J by 10 bases, with 10 bases of the junction left unmatched. The CDR3 extends over 16 amino acids.

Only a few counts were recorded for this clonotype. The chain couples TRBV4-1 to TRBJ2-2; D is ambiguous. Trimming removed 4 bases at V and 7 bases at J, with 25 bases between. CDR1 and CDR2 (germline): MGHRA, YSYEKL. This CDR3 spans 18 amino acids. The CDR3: CASSLRAGRTDQRGELFF. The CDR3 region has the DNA TGCGCCAGCAGCCTTCGTGCAGGTAGAACGGATCAGCGCGGGGAGCTGTTTTTT.

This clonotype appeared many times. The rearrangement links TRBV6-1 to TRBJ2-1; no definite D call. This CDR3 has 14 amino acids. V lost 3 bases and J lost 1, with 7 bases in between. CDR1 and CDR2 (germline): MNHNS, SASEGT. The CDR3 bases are TGTGCCAGCAGTGACGGGCGGTCCTACAATGAGCAGTTCTTC. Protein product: CASSDGRSYNEQFF.

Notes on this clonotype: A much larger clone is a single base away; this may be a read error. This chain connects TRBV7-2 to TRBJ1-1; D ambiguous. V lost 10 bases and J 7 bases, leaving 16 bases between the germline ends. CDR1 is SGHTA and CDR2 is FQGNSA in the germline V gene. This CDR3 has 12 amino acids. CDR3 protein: CATTHSAFEAFF. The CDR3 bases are TGTGCCACCACCCATTCAGCCTTTGAAGCTTTCTTT.

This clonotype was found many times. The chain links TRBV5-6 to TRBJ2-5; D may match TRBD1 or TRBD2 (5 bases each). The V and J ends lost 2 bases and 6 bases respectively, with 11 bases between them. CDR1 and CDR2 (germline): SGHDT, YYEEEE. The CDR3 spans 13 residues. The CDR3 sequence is CASSFSGPKTQYF. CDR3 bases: TGTGCCAGCAGCTTTTCGGGGCCCAAGACCCAGTACTTC.

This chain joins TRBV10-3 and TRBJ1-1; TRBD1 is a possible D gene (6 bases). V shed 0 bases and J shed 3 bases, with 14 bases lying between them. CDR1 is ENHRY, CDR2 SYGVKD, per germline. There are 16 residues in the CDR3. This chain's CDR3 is CAISESKGGEDTEAFF. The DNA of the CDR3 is TGTGCCATCAGTGAGTCGAAGGGGGGCGAGGACACTGAAGCTTTCTTT.

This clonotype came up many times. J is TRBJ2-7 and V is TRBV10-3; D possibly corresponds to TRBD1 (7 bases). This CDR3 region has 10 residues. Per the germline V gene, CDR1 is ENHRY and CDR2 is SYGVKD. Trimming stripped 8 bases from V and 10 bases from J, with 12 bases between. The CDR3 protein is CAIRGTEQYF. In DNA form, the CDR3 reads TGTGCCATCCGCGGGACAGAACAGTACTTC.

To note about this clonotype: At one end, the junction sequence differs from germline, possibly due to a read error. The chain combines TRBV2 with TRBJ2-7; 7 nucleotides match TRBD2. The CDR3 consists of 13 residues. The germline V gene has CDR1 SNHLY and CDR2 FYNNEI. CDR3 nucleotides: TGTGCCAGCCGCCGGGACCCGGGAGGAGAGCAGTGCTTC. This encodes CASRRDPGGEQCF.

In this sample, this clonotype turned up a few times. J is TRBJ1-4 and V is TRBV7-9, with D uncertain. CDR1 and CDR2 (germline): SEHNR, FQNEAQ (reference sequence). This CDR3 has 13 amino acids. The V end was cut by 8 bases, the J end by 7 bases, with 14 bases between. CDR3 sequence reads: CASSGELVEKLFF. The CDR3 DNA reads TGTGCCAGCTCTGGGGAGTTGGTTGAAAAACTGTTTTTT.

The CDR3 spells CASTRGGGWNEQFF. The DNA of the CDR3 is TGTGCCAGCACCCGCGGGGGGGGGTGGAATGAGCAGTTCTTC. The chain has TRBV11-2 and TRBJ2-1, with 9 positions matching TRBD2. Per germline, CDR1 SGHAT and CDR2 FQNNGV. This CDR3 contains 14 residues. With V trimmed by 7 bases and J by 7 bases, 8 bases remained unmatched.

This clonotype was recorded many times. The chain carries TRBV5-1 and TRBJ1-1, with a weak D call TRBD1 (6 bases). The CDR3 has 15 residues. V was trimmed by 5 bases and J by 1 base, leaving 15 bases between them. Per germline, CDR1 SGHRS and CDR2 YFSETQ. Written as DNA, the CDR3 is TGCGCCAGCAGTCAAGACCTGGGGGCGAACACTGAAGCTTTCTTT. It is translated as CASSQDLGANTEAFF.

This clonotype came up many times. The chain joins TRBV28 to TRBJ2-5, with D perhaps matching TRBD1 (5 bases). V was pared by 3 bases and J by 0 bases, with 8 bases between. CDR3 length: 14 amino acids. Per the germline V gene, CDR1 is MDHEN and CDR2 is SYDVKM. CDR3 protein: CASSFPGNQETQYF. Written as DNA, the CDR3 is TGTGCCAGCAGTTTTCCAGGGAACCAAGAGACCCAGTACTTC.

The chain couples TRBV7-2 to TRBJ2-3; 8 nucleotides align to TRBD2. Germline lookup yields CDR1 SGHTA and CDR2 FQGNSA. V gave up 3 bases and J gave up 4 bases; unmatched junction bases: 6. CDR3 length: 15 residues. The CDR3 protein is CASSLTGGLADTQYF. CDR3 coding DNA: TGTGCCAGCAGCTTGACGGGGGGGCTCGCAGATACGCAGTATTTT.

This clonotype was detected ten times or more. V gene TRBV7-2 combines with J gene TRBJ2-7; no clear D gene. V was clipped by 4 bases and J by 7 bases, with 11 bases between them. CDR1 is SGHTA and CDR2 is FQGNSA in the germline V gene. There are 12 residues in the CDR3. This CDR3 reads CASSSFSSEQYF. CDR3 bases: TGTGCCAGCAGCTCCTTTTCGTCGGAGCAGTACTTC. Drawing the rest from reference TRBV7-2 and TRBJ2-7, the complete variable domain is GAGVSQSPSNKVTEKGKDVELRCDPISGHTALYWYRQSLGQGLEFLIYFQGNSAPDKSGLPSDRFSAERTGGSVSTLTIQRTQQEDSAVYLCASSSFSSEQYFGPGTRLTVT.

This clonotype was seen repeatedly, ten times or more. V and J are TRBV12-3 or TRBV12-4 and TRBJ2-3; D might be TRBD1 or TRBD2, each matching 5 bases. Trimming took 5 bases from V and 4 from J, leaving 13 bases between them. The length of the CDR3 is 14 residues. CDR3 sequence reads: CASSPPGSPDTQYF. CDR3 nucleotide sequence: TGTGCCAGCAGTCCTCCAGGGAGTCCAGATACGCAGTATTTT.